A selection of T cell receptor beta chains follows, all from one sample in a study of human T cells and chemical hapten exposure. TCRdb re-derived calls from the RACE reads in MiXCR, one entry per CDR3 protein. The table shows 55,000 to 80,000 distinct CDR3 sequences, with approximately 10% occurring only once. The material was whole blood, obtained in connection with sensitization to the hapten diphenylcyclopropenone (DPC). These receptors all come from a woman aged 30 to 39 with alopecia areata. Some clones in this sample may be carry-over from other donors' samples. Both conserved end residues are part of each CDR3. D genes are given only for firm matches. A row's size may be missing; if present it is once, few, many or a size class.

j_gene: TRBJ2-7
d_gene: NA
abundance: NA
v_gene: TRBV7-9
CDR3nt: TGTGCCAGCAGCCGCCTGGACCCAGCCCACGAGCAGTACTTC
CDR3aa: CASSRLDPAHEQYF

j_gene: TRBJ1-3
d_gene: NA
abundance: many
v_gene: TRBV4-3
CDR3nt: TGCGCCAGCAGCCAAGAACCAGGAAACACCATATATTTT
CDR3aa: CASSQEPGNTIYF

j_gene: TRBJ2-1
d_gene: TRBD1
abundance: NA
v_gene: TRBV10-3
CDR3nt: TGTGCCATCAGTGACCCGACAGGGATCCCCTACAATGAGCAGTTCTTC
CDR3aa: CAISDPTGIPYNEQFF

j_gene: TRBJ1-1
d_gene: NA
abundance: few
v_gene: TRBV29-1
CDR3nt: TGCAGCGTTATGGGGACTGAAGCTTTCTTT
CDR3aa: CSVMGTEAFF

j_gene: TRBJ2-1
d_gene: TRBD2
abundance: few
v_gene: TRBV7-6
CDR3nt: TGTGCCAGCAGCTGGCGGCGGGGGGGCAGTGAGCAGTTCTTC
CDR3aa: CASSWRRGGSEQFF

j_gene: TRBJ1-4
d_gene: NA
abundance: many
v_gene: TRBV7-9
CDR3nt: TGTGCCAGCAGCTCGACAGGACCGGGTGAAAAACTGTTTTTT
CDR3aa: CASSSTGPGEKLFF

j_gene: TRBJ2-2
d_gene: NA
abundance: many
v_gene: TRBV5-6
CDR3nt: TGTGCCAGCAGCTTGTCGGGCCCCGGGGAGCTGTTTTTT
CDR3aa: CASSLSGPGELFF

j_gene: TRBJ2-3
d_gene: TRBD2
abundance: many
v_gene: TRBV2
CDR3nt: TGTGCCAGCAGAGGGACTAGCGGAGATACGCAGTATTTT
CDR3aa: CASRGTSGDTQYF

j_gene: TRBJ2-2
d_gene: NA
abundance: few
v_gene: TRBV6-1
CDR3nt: TGTGCCAGCAGATCGGGGCGCGACACCGGGGAGCTGTTTTTT
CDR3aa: CASRSGRDTGELFF

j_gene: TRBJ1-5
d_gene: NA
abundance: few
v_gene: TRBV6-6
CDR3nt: TGTGCCAGCAGTTACTTGGGAAGCAATCAGCCCCAGCATTTT
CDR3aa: CASSYLGSNQPQHF

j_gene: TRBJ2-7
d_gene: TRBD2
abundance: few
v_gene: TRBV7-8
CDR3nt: TGTGCCAGCAGCTTCGAGGGGACTAGCTTATACGAGCAGTACTTC
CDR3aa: CASSFEGTSLYEQYF

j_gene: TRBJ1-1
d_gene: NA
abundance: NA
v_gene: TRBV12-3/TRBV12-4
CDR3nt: TGTGCCAGCAAGGAGGTTGTGGGGATTGAAGCTTTCTTT
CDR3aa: CASKEVVGIEAFF

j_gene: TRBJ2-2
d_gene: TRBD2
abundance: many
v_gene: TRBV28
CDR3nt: TGTGCCAGCAGTTTACCCGGGACTAGCAAGGACACCGGGGAGCTGTTTTTT
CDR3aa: CASSLPGTSKDTGELFF

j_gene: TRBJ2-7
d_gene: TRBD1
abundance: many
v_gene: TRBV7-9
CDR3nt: TGTGCCAGCAGCTCAGGGGGTACGATCTCCTACGAGCAGTACTTC
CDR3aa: CASSSGGTISYEQYF

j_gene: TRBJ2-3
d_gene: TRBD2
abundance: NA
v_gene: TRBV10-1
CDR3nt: TGCGCCAGAATTACCGGGACTAGCGGGGGGAAGATGAACACAGATACGCAGTATTTT
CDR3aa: CARITGTSGGKMNTDTQYF

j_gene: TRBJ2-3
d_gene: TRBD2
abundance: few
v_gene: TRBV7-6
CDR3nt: TGTGCCAGCAGCCGCGGGACTAGCGGGCCACGGGCAGATACGCAGTATTTT
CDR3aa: CASSRGTSGPRADTQYF

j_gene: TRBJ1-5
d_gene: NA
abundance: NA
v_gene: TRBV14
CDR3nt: TGTGCCAGCAGCCAAGCAGGGTCGGGCAATCAGCCCCAGCATTTT
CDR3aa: CASSQAGSGNQPQHF

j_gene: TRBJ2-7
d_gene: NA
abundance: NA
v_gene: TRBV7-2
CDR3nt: TGTGCCAGCAGCTTAGATCTGAAGGGCGAGCAGTACTTC
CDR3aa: CASSLDLKGEQYF

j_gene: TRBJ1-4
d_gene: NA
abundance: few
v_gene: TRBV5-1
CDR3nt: TGCGCCAGCAGCTTGGTCGGGGCAACTAATGAAAAACTGTTTTTT
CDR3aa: CASSLVGATNEKLFF

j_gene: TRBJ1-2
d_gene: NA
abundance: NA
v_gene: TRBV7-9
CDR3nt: TGTGCCAGCAGCTTGGACAACTATGGCTACACCTTC
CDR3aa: CASSLDNYGYTF